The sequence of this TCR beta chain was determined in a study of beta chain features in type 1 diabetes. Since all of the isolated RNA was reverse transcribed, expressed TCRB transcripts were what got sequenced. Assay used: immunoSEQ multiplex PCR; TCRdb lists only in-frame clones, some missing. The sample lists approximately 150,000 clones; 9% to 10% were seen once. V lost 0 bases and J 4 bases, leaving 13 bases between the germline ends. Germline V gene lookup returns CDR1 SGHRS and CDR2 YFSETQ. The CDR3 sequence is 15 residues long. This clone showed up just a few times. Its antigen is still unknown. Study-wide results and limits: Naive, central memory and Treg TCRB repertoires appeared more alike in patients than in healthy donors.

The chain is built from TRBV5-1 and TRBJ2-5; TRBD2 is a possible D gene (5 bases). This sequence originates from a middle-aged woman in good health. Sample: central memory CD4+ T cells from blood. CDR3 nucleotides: TGCGCCAGCAGCTTGGAAGTTGCGGGCCGAGAGACCCAGTACTTC. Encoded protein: CASSLEVAGRETQYF.